This T cell receptor (beta chain) was retrieved from a study of cytomegalovirus exposure and HLA in healthy donors. Overall study: From donors who were HLA-typed, an early data release held 80 million or so unique TCRs.

Findings and limits, study-wide: Among the sequence variants, a highly shared cluster was likely an artifact of sequencing. On later analysis, the bulk of CMV-associated TCR beta chains appeared to be HLA-restricted.

PCR involved 60 Vbeta and 13 Jbeta primers. TCRdb's table, derived via immunoSEQ multiplex PCR, lists solely in-frame clones and lacks some. The table shows fewer than 200,000 clones, with 68% occurring only once. This clone was seen a few times. Antigen: not known. The CDR3 contains 16 residues. The germline V gene has CDR1 SGHTA and CDR2 FQGNSA. Between the trimmed V and J ends, which lost 3 bases and 0 bases, there was a span of 9 bases. The sample consisted of PBMCs. The receptor's source is a man aged 45-65 years in good health and CMV-seronegative. The chain recombines TRBV7-2 with TRBJ1-6; no firm D call. CDR3 nucleotide sequence: TGTGCCAGCAGCTTGGAGGGTAGCTCCTATAATTCACCCCTCCACTTT. Translating gives CASSLEGSSYNSPLHF.